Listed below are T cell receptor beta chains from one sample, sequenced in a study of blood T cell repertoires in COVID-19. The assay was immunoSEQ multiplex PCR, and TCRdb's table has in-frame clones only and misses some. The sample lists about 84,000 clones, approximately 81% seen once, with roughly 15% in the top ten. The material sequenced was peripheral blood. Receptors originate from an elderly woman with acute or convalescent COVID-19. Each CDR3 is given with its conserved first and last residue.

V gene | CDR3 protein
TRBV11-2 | CASSQGVGSYNEQFF
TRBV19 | CATSHQDRAYGYTF
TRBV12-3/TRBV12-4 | CASSPGTGELFF
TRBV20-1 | CSATDTYRGVYSPLHF
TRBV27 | CASSLVGQGVGYTF
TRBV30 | CAWNDWNYGYTF
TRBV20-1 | CSASPGQKNTEAFF
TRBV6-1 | CASSENRNYGYTF
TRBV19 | CASSVGLAGVLQETQYF
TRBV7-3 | CASSIGTGTGELFF
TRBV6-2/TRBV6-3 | CASSYGRRPNTEAFF
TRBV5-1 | CASSLRQWPDTQYF
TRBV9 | CASSGRQGIGNTEAFF
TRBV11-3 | CASQTGGYSGNTIYF
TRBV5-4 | CASSPRGGRVGEQYF
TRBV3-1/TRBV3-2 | CASSPRTGLAGGYTF
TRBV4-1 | CASSQVGSGRKSYGYTF
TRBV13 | CASSVANKGGAYEQYF
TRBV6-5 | CASGVQGGNEQFF
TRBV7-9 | CASSTGQGRSEAFF
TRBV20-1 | CSASLAGGQETQYF
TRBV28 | CASSLGRTGSTQPQHF
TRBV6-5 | CASSPHRGNTDTQYF
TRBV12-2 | CASRLESLAGNNEQFF
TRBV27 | CASSFKGQGFSLGANVLTF
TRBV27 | CASSRDRGSYNEQFF
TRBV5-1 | CASSDKTGTDGEQFF
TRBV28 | CAARRGLAYEAFF
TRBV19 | CASSMSGGLAYTEAFF
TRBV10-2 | CASSERTGPLPDTQYF
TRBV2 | CASGSGFLEQYF
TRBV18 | CASSPLMQGAVNTEAFF
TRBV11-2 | CASSLGQGLHGYTF
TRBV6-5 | CASSAVVNYGYTF
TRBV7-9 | CASSYSGAWDEQYF
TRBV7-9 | CASSGTGTGVIVTQYF
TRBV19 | CAREGSRSGNTIYF
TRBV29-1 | CSVDSGRYEQYF
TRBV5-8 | CASSLGRGGKGQETQYF
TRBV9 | CASSPETGLNQPQHF
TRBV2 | CASLGTGGPGPQHF
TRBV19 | CASSIRGLNTGELFF
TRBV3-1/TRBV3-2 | CASSQDLQRSTDTQYF
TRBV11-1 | CASSRTGTGSGNTIYF
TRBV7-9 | CASSPQTGGAGTEAFF
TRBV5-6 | CASSGRVTYEQYF
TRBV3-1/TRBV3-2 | CASSPRGFSYNEQFF
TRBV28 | CASMRGGTGYQLQHF
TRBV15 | CATSRARDDETQYF
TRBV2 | CASSALAGVGQFF
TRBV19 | CASRVLGQVANYGYTF